The source of this T cell receptor beta chain is a study of T cells in Graves' hyperthyroidism and ophthalmopathy. The CDR3 has 14 residues. Germline values: CDR1 DFQATT, CDR2 SNEGSKA (reference sequence). Trimming cost V 6 bases and J 6 bases; bases outside gene matches: 10. On this clonotype: Antigen specificity is unknown.

Study-wide points: Patients with ophthalmopathy were separated from those with stable hyperthyroidism by a 13 V-J model.

Amplified TCR beta CDR3 regions came from RNA transcripts. First-round RT-PCR with HTBI primers amplified the TCR CDR3 region. TCRdb re-called the multiplex PCR reads with MiXCR, one entry per CDR3 protein. The sample includes hundreds of thousands of distinct CDR3 sequences, around 20% of them seen just once. The sequencing input was blood. This chain joins TRBV20-1 and TRBJ2-7, with 11 bases aligning to TRBD2. This TCR was recovered from a woman aged 45-60 years with Graves' hyperthyroidism that later progressed to Graves' ophthalmopathy. The CDR3 sequence: CSAAPRTSGFEQYF. For the CDR3, the DNA is TGCAGTGCAGCCCCCCGGACTAGCGGGTTCGAGCAGTACTTC.